The next 17 T cell receptor beta chains were all read from a single sample in a study of radiation and T cells in renal cell carcinoma. Indicated time point: blood 2 weeks post-SBRT. Treatment in this sample: 15 Gy SBRT to primary tumor, nephrectomy 4 weeks later. Sequenced by immunoSEQ multiplex PCR; TCRdb stores in-frame clones only, minus some. The table includes around 60,000 clones, roughly 79% detected once. The material was blood, obtained from a patient whose treatment included radiotherapy and nephrectomy. Receptor source: a man in his sixties with renal cell carcinoma.

V usage is TRBV4-2 and J usage is TRBJ2-3; 13 nucleotides agree with TRBD2. CDR3 length: 17 residues. CDR1 and CDR2 from the germline V gene are LGHNA and YNFKEQ. V shed 1 base, J shed 3 bases, and the junction held 4 bases outside the gene matches. CDR3 nucleotides: TGTGCCAGCAGCCAAGGGACTAGCGGGAGACTAACAGATACGCAGTATTTT. Protein: CASSQGTSGRLTDTQYF.

The rearrangement links TRBV4-3 to TRBJ2-7; D is uncertain. In germline, CDR1 is LGHNA, CDR2 YSLEER. V lost 0 bases and J lost 12, with 6 bases in between. CDR3 length: 10 residues. CDR3: CASSQEFGYF. CDR3 in DNA: TGCGCCAGCAGCCAAGAATTCGGGTACTTC.

The gene calls are TRBV6-1 and TRBJ1-2; the D gene is possibly TRBD1 (5 bases). Trimming shortened V by 2 bases and J by 3 bases, and 10 bases separated the two germline ends. The CDR3 is made up of 14 amino acids. Germline V gene data show CDR1 as MNHNS and CDR2 as SASEGT. The CDR3 sequence is CASSEPQVHYGYTF. CDR3 sequence (DNA): TGTGCCAGCAGTGAACCACAGGTCCACTATGGCTACACCTTC.

The chain has TRBV6-6 and TRBJ2-7; D remains ambiguous. There are 12 residues in the CDR3. Deletions cut 4 bases from V and 6 bases from J, with 10 bases between. Germline V lookup: CDR1 MNHNY, CDR2 SVGAGI (reference sequence). The CDR3, as DNA: TGTGCCAGCAGTTTTAGGGAAGGCGAGCAGTACTTC. It yields the protein CASSFREGEQYF.

J is TRBJ2-5 and V is TRBV19, with TRBD2 identical over 10 bases. The germline V gene encodes CDR1 LNHDA and CDR2 SQIVND (reference sequence). Trimming cost V 4 bases and J 4 bases; bases outside gene matches: 15. The CDR3 spans 18 residues. CDR3 amino acids: CASSKRGRVAGGSETQYF. DNA for the CDR3: TGTGCCAGTAGTAAACGGGGTCGTGTAGCGGGGGGTTCAGAGACCCAGTACTTC.

As concerns this clone: This sample includes further DNA sequences coding for the same CDR3. The rearrangement uses TRBV6-1 and TRBJ2-7; 7 positions agree with TRBD2. The V gene's germline CDR1 is MNHNS and CDR2 SASEGT. CDR3 size: 15 residues. CDR3 in amino acids: CASSDPREDSYEQYV. The CDR3 DNA reads TGTGCTAGCAGTGACCCCCGGGAGGACTCCTACGAGCAGTACGTC.

This clone was counted between two and nine times. This chain connects TRBV19 to TRBJ1-5; D uncertain. Trimming cost V 7 bases and J 0 bases, with 10 bases left between them. CDR3 length: 14 amino acids. Germline V gene lookup returns CDR1 LNHDA and CDR2 SQIVND (reference sequence). CDR3 coding DNA: TGTGCCAGTACGGGCAGTTATAGCAATCAGCCCCAGCATTTT. Translation: CASTGSYSNQPQHF. Filled out from reference TRBV19 and TRBJ1-5, the complete variable domain reads DGGITQSPKYLFRKEGQNVTLSCEQNLNHDAMYWYRQDPGQGLRLIYYSQIVNDFQKGDIAEGYSVSREKKESFPLTVTSAQKNPTAFYLCASTGSYSNQPQHFGDGTRLSIL.

The rearrangement joins TRBV5-4 to TRBJ2-3; 7 bases match TRBD1. Germline CDR1 reads SGHNT; CDR2 reads YYREEE (reference sequence). Trimming cost V 2 bases and J 5 bases; bases outside gene matches: 11. This CDR3 has 16 residues. The CDR3 nucleotides are TGTGCCAGCAGCTTCGGGCGACAGGGTAGAGAAGATACGCAGTATTTT. Amino acids: CASSFGRQGREDTQYF.

The chain uses TRBV4-3 and TRBJ1-2; 9 bases align to TRBD1. V was clipped by 0 bases and J by 9 bases; unmatched bases: 11. Germline CDR1 reads LGHNA; CDR2 reads YSLEER. The CDR3 runs 16 residues. CDR3 sequence (DNA): TGCGCCAGCAGCCAAGATGTCGGGACAGGGCGCGATCGCTACACCTTC. Translating gives CASSQDVGTGRDRYTF.

The chain has TRBV29-1 and TRBJ2-3; TRBD2 agrees at 12 bases. The CDR3 is 13 amino acids. Germline-derived CDR1 and CDR2 are SQVTM and ANQGSEA. V shed 7 bases and J 8 bases; nucleotides not matched to a gene: 7. In nucleotides, the CDR3 is TGCAGCGCGGAGACTAGCGGGAGCCCTACGCAGTATTTT. Residues: CSAETSGSPTQYF.

J is TRBJ2-1 and V is TRBV29-1; no reliable D call. Germline CDR1 SQVTM, CDR2 ANQGSEA. Trimming removed 4 bases from V and 9 bases from J, with 16 bases in between. The CDR3 is 13 amino acids. The CDR3, as DNA: TGCAGCGTTGTCATAGGGATCCCTGGTGAGCAGTTCTTC. Its protein product is CSVVIGIPGEQFF.

This chain joins TRBV18 and TRBJ1-5; 8 nucleotides agree with TRBD1. Trimming removed 5 bases from V and 3 bases from J; junction bases left unmatched: 6. Looked up from germline, CDR1 is KGHSH and CDR2 is LQKENI. This CDR3 has 15 residues. For the CDR3, the DNA is TGTGCCAGCTCAGTGGGACAGGCGATCAATCAGCCCCAGCATTTT. Protein: CASSVGQAINQPQHF.

This chain joins TRBV30 and TRBJ2-1; tentative D call: TRBD2 (7 bases). The CDR3 contains 16 residues. V lost 4 bases to trimming and J lost 2 bases, with 18 bases between them. Per the germline V gene, CDR1 is GTSNPN and CDR2 is SVGIG (reference sequence). DNA for the CDR3: TGTGCCTGGATTCCTAATTGGGGGGGGCCCTACAATGAGCAGTTCTTC. Its protein product is CAWIPNWGGPYNEQFF.

By share, this clone counts as medium-sized. This chain links TRBV11-3 with TRBJ1-1; 8 nucleotides agree with TRBD1. Looked up from germline, CDR1 is SGHNT and CDR2 is YENEEA. The CDR3 has 13 amino acids. V shed 4 bases and J 4 bases; nucleotides not matched to a gene: 2. CDR3: CASSSGTGTEAFF. The CDR3 nucleotides read TGTGCCAGCAGCTCCGGGACAGGCACTGAAGCTTTCTTT.

The chain is built from TRBV2 and TRBJ1-1; D might be TRBD1 (5 bases). Trimming left V 4 bases short and J 7 bases short, with 16 bases between. The CDR3 consists of 14 residues. Germline lookup yields CDR1 SNHLY and CDR2 FYNNEI. CDR3 in amino acids: CASSGRTGGFEAFF. As DNA, the CDR3 is TGTGCCAGCAGTGGGAGAACGGGGGGTTTTGAAGCTTTCTTT.

V usage is TRBV21-1 and J usage is TRBJ2-1. TRBV21-1 is a pseudogene segment. The CDR3 covers 19 residues. The chain's CDR3 is CASSKFPARLGLSYNEQFF. In DNA, the CDR3 is TGTGCCAGCAGCAAATTTCCGGCCCGGTTGGGGTTATCCTACAATGAGCAGTTCTTC.

The chain has TRBV2 and TRBJ2-7, with unresolved D. The CDR3 is made up of 11 amino acids. Germline CDR1 and CDR2: SNHLY and FYNNEI. V gave up 8 bases and J gave up 4 bases, with 9 bases separating them. The CDR3 coding sequence is TGTGCCAGCGGAGCCCTTTACGAGCAGTACGTC. This gives the protein CASGALYEQYV.